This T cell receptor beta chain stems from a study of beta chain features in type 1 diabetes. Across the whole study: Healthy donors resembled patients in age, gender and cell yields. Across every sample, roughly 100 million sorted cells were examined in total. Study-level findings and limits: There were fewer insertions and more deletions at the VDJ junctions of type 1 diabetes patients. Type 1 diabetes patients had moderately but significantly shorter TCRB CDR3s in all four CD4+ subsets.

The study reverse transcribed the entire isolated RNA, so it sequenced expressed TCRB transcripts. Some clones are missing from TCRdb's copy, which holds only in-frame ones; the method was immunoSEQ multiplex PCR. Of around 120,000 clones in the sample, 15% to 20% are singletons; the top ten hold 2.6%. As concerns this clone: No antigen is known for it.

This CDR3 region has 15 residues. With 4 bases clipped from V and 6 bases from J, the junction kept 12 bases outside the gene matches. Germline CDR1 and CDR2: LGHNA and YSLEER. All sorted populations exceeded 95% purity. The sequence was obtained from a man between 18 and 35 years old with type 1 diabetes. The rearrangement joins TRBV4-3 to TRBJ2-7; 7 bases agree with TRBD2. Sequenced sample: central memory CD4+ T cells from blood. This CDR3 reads CASSPRLAEQGEQYF. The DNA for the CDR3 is TGCGCCAGCAGCCCGAGACTAGCCGAGCAGGGCGAGCAGTACTTC.